Below, 19 T cell receptor beta chains from the same sample are listed, as sequenced in a study of CD8 T cells in ankylosing spondylitis. MiXCR, applied by TCRdb to the 5' RACE reads, yields one record per CDR3 protein. Here the sample spans about 140,000 distinct CDR3 sequences, 6% to 8.5% being singletons. Specimen: blood, either unsorted or a sorted T cell fraction (not recorded which). These receptors were collected from a female donor with ankylosing spondylitis or in good health (not recorded which).

This clonotype showed up many times. This sequence joins TRBV27 and TRBJ1-6; 7 bases agree with TRBD1. Germline CDR1 and CDR2: MNHEY and SMNVEV (reference sequence). V shed 6 bases, J shed 8 bases, and the junction held 4 bases outside the gene matches. The CDR3 totals 13 residues. The CDR3 reads CASRRQGYSPLHF. The CDR3 DNA reads TGTGCCAGCAGGCGACAGGGTTATTCACCCCTCCACTTT.

The rearrangement links TRBV18 to TRBJ2-3; tentative D call: TRBD1 (5 bases). The CDR3 loop spans 14 amino acids. Germline values: CDR1 KGHSH, CDR2 LQKENI. V lost 3 bases and J 3 bases, leaving 10 bases between the germline ends. The CDR3 bases are TGTGCCAGCTCACCGGACAAGACTACAGATACGCAGTATTTT. It codes for CASSPDKTTDTQYF.

Ten or more counts support this clonotype. This chain uses TRBV3-1 with TRBJ1-6, with 7 bases lining up with TRBD1. The CDR3 covers 14 residues. V trimming: 2 bases; J trimming: 10 bases; junction bases outside the gene matches: 5. CDR1 is LGHDT, CDR2 YNNKEL, per germline (reference sequence). The CDR3: CASSQQGDLSPLHF. The CDR3 DNA follows: TGTGCCAGCAGCCAACAGGGGGATCTCTCACCCCTCCACTTT.

In its sample, this clonotype was seen many times. The CDR3 is CASSFGTGPNEQFF. The CDR3 DNA is TGTGCCAGCAGTTTCGGGACAGGGCCCAATGAGCAGTTCTTC. The chain has TRBV12-3 or TRBV12-4 and TRBJ2-1; 9 nucleotides align to TRBD1. Trimming cost V 3 bases and J 6 bases; bases outside gene matches: 3. The CDR3 is 14 amino acids.

This clonotype was detected ten times or more. V is TRBV12-3 or TRBV12-4 and J is TRBJ2-7; TRBD1 is a possible D gene (6 bases). The CDR3 extends over 15 amino acids. V dropped 2 bases and J dropped 4 bases, with 15 bases sitting between them. The CDR3 DNA sequence: TGTGCCAGCAGTTTACGAGACAGGTCGTCTTACGAGCAGTACTTC. Translated: CASSLRDRSSYEQYF.

This clonotype was picked up a small number of times. V usage is TRBV20-1 and J usage is TRBJ1-2, with a possible D match to TRBD1 (5 bases). Trimming stripped 6 bases from V and 2 bases from J, with 13 bases between. CDR3 length: 13 residues. Germline V gives CDR1 DFQATT, CDR2 SNEGSKA (reference sequence). The chain's CDR3 is CSALRDGNYGYTF. The CDR3 coding sequence is TGCAGTGCCCTACGGGACGGAAACTATGGCTACACCTTC.

To note about this clonotype: Germline and junction disagree at one end, which may indicate a read error. The V and J genes are TRBV7-3 and TRBJ2-3; the D gene is possibly TRBD1 (7 bases). Looked up from germline, CDR1 is SGHTA and CDR2 is FQGTGA. CDR3 length: 13 residues. The CDR3, as DNA: TGTGCCAGCAGCTCAGGGGGGACAGATATGCAGTATTTT. Protein sequence: CASSSGGTDMQYF.

The table lists this clonotype with many counts. The chain has TRBV5-1 and TRBJ1-6; possibly TRBD1 for D (5 bases). The germline gives CDR1 SGHRS, CDR2 YFSETQ. This CDR3 is 14 amino acids long. The germline V and J ends were trimmed by 2 bases and 9 bases, with 12 bases remaining between them. Here the CDR3 reads CASSFGQQGSPLHF. For the CDR3, the DNA is TGCGCCAGCAGCTTCGGGCAGCAGGGTTCACCCCTCCACTTT.

In its sample, this clonotype was seen many times. The chain recombines TRBV5-1 with TRBJ2-1, with TRBD1 as a possible D gene (5 bases). Germline CDR1 reads SGHRS; CDR2 reads YFSETQ. The CDR3 is 16 amino acids. The germline V and J ends were trimmed by 1 base and 4 bases, with 15 bases remaining between them. CDR3 in amino acids: CASSLIAGANYNEQFF. The CDR3 DNA follows: TGCGCCAGCAGCTTGATTGCTGGGGCAAATTACAATGAGCAGTTCTTC.

As DNA, the CDR3 is TGTGCCAGCAGCCCCGGGACAGGTCCGGGAGGAAACACCATATATTTT. Translation gives CASSPGTGPGGNTIYF. The genes are TRBV11-3 and TRBJ1-3, with 8 bases aligning to TRBD1. The ends lost 5 bases at V and 4 bases at J; junction bases unmatched: 10. This CDR3 region has 16 residues. Germline V gene sequence: CDR1 SGHNT, CDR2 YENEEA.

This clonotype has a handful of counts. This chain joins TRBV5-6 and TRBJ2-7, with D perhaps given as TRBD1 or TRBD2 (5 bases each). V gave up 1 base and J gave up 4 bases, with 9 bases separating them. There are 13 residues in the CDR3. Germline CDR1 is SGHDT and CDR2 is YYEEEE. Written as DNA, the CDR3 is TGTGCCAGCAGCTTGAGGGGAGTTTACGAGCAGTACTTC. Translating gives CASSLRGVYEQYF.

This clonotype was recorded at least ten times. The chain has TRBV12-2 and TRBJ2-3; the DNA was not used to check the table's D call, TRBD2. TRBV12-2 is a listed pseudogene. This CDR3 spans 18 amino acids. The CDR3 loop is CASRLFASNLHSTDTQYF. The CDR3, as DNA: TGTGCAAGTCGCTTATTCGCGTCGAACCTCCATAGCACAGATACGCAGTATTTT.

The table lists this clonotype with a few counts. The chain is built from TRBV5-1 and TRBJ2-5; 7 nucleotides align to TRBD2. This CDR3 has 14 residues. Germline values: CDR1 SGHRS, CDR2 YFSETQ. V trimming: 0 bases; J trimming: 3 bases; junction bases outside the gene matches: 2. CDR3 loop: CASSLVAGEETQYF. The CDR3 nucleotides read TGCGCCAGCAGCTTGGTTGCGGGGGAAGAGACCCAGTACTTC.

Many counts were recorded for this clonotype. The CDR3 region has the DNA TGTGCCAGCAGATGGACAGGGGTGAACACTGAAGCTTTCTTT. Translated, it gives CASRWTGVNTEAFF. This chain uses TRBV6-1 with TRBJ1-1; 9 bases are a match to TRBD1. With 6 bases clipped from V and 0 bases from J, the junction kept 2 bases outside the gene matches. Germline V gives CDR1 MNHNS, CDR2 SASEGT. CDR3 size: 14 residues.

In this sample, this clonotype turned up many times. The genes are TRBV30 and TRBJ1-1, with 9 bases identical to TRBD1. The CDR3 is made up of 15 amino acids. Germline CDR1 GTSNPN, CDR2 SVGIG (reference sequence). V shed 7 bases, J shed 0 bases, and the junction held 9 bases outside the gene matches. CDR3 in DNA: TGTGCCTTGTCCCGGACAGGGGCTTTGAACACTGAAGCTTTCTTT. Residues: CALSRTGALNTEAFF.

There are many counts of this clonotype. DNA of the CDR3: TGCAGTGCTAGCAAAGGACAGGGTGCCTCCTACGAGCAGTACTTC. Amino acid sequence: CSASKGQGASYEQYF. V and J are TRBV20-1 and TRBJ2-7, with 8 bases matching TRBD1. The germline CDR1 and CDR2 sequences are DFQATT and SNEGSKA (reference sequence). V shed 3 bases, J shed 0 bases, and the junction held 7 bases outside the gene matches. The CDR3 has 15 amino acids.

In its sample, this clonotype was seen many times. V gene TRBV20-1 combines with J gene TRBJ1-5; D is perhaps TRBD1 (5 bases). The length of the CDR3 is 13 residues. Trimming stripped 6 bases from V and 6 bases from J, with 15 bases between. Germline V gene data show CDR1 as DFQATT and CDR2 as SNEGSKA (reference sequence). This CDR3 reads CSAPPGVGQPQHF. CDR3 DNA: TGCAGTGCGCCCCCGGGGGTCGGTCAGCCCCAGCATTTT.

In this sample, this clonotype turned up many times. This rearrangement joins TRBV7-9 to TRBJ1-4, with D possibly matching TRBD1 (5 bases). V lost 4 bases and J lost 8, with 17 bases in between. This CDR3 has 15 amino acids. In germline, CDR1 is SEHNR, CDR2 FQNEAQ (reference sequence). The CDR3, as DNA: TGTGCCAGCAGCTCCCGTGATCGCTGGGGCGAAAAACTGTTTTTT. Translation gives CASSSRDRWGEKLFF.

This clonotype was seen repeatedly, ten times or more. The V and J genes are TRBV15 and TRBJ1-4; D is undetermined. V lost 0 bases to trimming and J lost 5 bases, with 10 bases between them. The germline V gene has CDR1 LNHNV and CDR2 YYDKDF (reference sequence). The CDR3 covers 15 residues. The CDR3: CATSRDSSGNEKLFF. CDR3 nucleotides: TGTGCCACCAGCAGAGATTCGTCCGGGAATGAAAAACTGTTTTTT.